This T cell receptor (beta chain) was retrieved from a study of prognosis after radiotherapy for stage I lung cancer. V dropped 5 bases and J dropped 3 bases, with 11 bases sitting between them. Germline assignment: CDR1 DFQATT and CDR2 SNEGSKA (reference sequence). CDR3 size: 13 residues. This clonotype was found many times. Two rounds of multiplex PCR amplified TCR beta CDR3 from genomic DNA. With primers specific to each TRBV and TRBJ gene, the first-round PCR was performed. One entry per CDR3 protein results from TCRdb running MiXCR on the multiplex PCR reads. The table shows tens of thousands of distinct CDR3 sequences, with less than 30% occurring only once.

The sequencing here drew on PBMCs, taken before or after stereotactic body radiation therapy (not recorded which). The chain combines TRBV20-1 with TRBJ1-3; no clear D gene. The clonotype comes from a donor at least 50 years old with non-small cell lung cancer. In DNA form, the CDR3 reads TGCAGTGCTCCACGGACCGGTGGAAACACCATATATTTT. Its translation is CSAPRTGGNTIYF.